Here is one TCR beta chain with its context. This entry is derived from a study of control samples from healthy donors and cancer patients. Produced via immunoSEQ multiplex PCR; TCRdb's table is partial and in-frame only. The sample includes some 100,000 clones, about 88% seen only once; the top ten take over 15%. CDR1 is SGHAT and CDR2 is FQNNGV in the germline V gene. Deletions cut 5 bases from V and 14 bases from J, with 18 bases between. CDR3 size: 12 residues. The gene calls are TRBV11-2 and TRBJ1-2; D perhaps matches TRBD1 (6 bases). The TCR comes from a woman in her forties or fifties in good health. The sample comprised blood. The CDR3 DNA reads as TGTGCCAGCAGCGCAGGAACAGGGTTGTTTACCTTC. Amino acid sequence: CASSAGTGLFTF.